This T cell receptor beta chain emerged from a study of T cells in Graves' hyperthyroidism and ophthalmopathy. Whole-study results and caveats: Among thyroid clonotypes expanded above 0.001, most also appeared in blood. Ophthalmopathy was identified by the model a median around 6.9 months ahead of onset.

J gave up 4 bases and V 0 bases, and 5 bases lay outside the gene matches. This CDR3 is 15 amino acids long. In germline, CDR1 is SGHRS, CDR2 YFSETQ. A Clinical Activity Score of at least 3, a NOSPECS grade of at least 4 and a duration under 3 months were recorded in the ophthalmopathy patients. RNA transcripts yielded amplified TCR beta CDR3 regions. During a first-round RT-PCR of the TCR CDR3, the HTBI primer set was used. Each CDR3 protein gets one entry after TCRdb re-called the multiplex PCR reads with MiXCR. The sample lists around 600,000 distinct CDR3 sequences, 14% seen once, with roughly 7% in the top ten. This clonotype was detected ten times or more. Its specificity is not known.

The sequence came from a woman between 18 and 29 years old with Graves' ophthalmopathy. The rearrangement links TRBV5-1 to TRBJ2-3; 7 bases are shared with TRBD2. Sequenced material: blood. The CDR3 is CASSLAAGEADTQYF. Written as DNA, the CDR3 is TGCGCCAGCAGCTTGGCCGCGGGAGAGGCAGATACGCAGTATTTT.